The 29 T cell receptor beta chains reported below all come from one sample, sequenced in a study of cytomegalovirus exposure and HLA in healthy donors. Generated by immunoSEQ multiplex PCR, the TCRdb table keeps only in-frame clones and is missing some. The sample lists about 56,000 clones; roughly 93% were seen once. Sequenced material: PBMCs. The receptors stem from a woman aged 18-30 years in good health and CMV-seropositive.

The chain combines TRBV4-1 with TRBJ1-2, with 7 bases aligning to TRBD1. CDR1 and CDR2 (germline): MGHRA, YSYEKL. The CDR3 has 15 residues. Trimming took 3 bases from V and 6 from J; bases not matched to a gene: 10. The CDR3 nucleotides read TGCGCCAGCAGCCACACCCCGGGACAGAAGAATGGCTACACCTTC. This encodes CASSHTPGQKNGYTF.

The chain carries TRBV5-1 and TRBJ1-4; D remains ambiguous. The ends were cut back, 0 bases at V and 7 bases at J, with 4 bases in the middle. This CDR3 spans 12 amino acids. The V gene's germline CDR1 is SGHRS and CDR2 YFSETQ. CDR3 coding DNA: TGCGCCAGCAGCTTGGCCGGTGAAAAACTGTTTTTT. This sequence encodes CASSLAGEKLFF.

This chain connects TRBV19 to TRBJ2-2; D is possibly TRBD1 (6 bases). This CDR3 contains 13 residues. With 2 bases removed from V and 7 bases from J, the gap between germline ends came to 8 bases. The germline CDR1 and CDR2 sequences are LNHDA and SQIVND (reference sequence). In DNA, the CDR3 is TGTGCCAGTAGTATACAGGGGAGCGGGGAGCTGTTTTTT. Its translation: CASSIQGSGELFF.

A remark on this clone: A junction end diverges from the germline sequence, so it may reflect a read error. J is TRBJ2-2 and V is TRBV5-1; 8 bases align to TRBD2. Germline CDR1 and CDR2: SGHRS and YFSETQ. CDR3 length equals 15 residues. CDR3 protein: CASSLVAGNTGELFF. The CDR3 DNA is TGCGCCAGCAGTTTGGTAGCGGGAAACACCGGGGAGCTGTTTTTT. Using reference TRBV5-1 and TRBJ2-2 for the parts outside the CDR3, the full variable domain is KAGVTQTPRYLIKTRGQQVTLSCSPISGHRSVSWYQQTPGQGLQFLFEYFSETQRNKGNFPGRFSGRQFSNSRSEMNVSTLELGDSALYLCASSLVAGNTGELFFGEGSRLTVL.

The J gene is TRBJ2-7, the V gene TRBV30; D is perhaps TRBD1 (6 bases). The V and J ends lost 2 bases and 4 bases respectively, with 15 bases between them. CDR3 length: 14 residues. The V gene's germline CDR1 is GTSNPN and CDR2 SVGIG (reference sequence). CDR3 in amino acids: CAWSRLRGSYEQYF. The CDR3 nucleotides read TGTGCCTGGAGTCGGCTTAGGGGGTCGTACGAGCAGTACTTC.

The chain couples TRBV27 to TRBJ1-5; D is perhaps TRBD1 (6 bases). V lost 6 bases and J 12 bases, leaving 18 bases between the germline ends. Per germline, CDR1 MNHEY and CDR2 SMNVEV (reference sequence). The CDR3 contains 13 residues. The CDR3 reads CASSQSLDRFQHF. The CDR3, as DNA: TGTGCCAGCAGCCAGTCACTAGACAGGTTCCAGCATTTT.

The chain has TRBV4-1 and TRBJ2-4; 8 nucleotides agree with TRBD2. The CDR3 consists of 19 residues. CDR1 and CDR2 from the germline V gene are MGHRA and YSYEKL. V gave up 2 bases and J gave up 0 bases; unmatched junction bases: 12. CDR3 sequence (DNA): TGCGCCAGCAGCCAAATCTCACACTCGGGGGGGGTAGCCAAAAACATTCAGTACTTC. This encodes CASSQISHSGGVAKNIQYF.

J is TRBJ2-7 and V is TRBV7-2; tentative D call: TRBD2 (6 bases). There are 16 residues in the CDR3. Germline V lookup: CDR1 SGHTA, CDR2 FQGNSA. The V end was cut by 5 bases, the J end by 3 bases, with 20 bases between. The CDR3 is CASSAAVGSGYYEQYF. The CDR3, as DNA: TGTGCCAGCAGCGCCGCCGTGGGTAGCGGCTACTACGAGCAGTACTTC.

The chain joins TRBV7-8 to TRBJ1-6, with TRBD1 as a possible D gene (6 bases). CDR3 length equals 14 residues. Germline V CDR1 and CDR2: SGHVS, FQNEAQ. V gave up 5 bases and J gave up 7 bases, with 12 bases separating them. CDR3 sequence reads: CASSLGTPNSPLHF. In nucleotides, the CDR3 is TGTGCCAGCAGCCTTGGGACACCGAATTCACCCCTCCACTTT.

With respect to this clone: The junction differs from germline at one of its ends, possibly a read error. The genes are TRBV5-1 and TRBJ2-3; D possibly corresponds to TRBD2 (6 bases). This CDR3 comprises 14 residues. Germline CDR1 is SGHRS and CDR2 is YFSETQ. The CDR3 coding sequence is TGCGCCAGCAGTTTGGCTAGCGGCACAGATACGCAGTATTTT. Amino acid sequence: CASSLASGTDTQYF.

As DNA, the CDR3 is TGTGCCAGCAGTTTCGGGACAGGGACGAACCAGCCCCAGCATTTT. Translated, it gives CASSFGTGTNQPQHF. This chain uses TRBV28 with TRBJ1-5, with 9 bases fitting TRBD1. CDR1 MDHEN and CDR2 SYDVKM come from the germline V gene. V trimming: 3 bases; J trimming: 7 bases; junction bases outside the gene matches: 7. The CDR3 loop spans 15 amino acids. The complete variable domain, with remaining parts taken from reference TRBV28 and TRBJ1-5, reads DVKVTQSSRYLVKRTGEKVFLECVQDMDHENMFWYRQDPGLGLRLIYFSYDVKMKEKGDIPEGYSVSREKKERFSLILESASTNQTSMYLCASSFGTGTNQPQHFGDGTRLSIL.

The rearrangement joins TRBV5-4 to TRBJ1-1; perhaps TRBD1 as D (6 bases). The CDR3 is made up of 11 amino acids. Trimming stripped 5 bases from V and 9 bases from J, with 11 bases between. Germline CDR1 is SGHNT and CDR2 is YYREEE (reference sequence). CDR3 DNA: TGTGCCAGCAGTTCGGACAGTCAAGCTTTCTTT. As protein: CASSSDSQAFF.

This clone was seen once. The CDR3 protein is CASSQGGAGTGELFF. In DNA, the CDR3 is TGCGCCAGCAGCCAAGGAGGGGCGGGAACCGGGGAGCTGTTTTTT. V and J are TRBV4-3 and TRBJ2-2; D possibly corresponds to TRBD2 (6 bases). CDR1 LGHNA and CDR2 YSLEER come from the germline V gene. Deletions cut 1 base from V and 5 bases from J, with 11 bases between. This CDR3 has 15 residues.

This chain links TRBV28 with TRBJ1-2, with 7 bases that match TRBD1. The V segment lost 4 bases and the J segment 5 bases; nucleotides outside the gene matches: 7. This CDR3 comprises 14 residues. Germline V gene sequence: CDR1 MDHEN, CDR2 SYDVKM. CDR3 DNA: TGTGCCAGCAGTTCCTACCAGGGGGAGTATGGCTACACCTTC. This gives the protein CASSSYQGEYGYTF.

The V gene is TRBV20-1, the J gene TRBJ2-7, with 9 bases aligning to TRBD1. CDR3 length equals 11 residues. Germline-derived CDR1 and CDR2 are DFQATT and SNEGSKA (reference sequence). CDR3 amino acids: CSGQGSYEQYF. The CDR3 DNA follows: TGCAGCGGACAGGGGTCCTACGAGCAGTACTTC.

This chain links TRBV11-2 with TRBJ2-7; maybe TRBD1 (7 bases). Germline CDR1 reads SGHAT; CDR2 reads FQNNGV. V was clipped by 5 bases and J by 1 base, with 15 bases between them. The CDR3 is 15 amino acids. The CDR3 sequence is CASSGLRDSSYEQYF. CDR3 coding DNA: TGTGCCAGCAGCGGGTTGCGGGACAGTTCCTACGAGCAGTACTTC.

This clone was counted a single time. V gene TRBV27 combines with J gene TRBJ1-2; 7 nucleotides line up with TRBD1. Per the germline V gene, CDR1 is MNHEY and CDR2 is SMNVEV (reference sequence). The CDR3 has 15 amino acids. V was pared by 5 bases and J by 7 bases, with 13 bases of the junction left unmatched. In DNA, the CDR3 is TGTGCCAGCAGTACCGGGACAGTGGGAATGCTTGGCTACACCTTC. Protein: CASSTGTVGMLGYTF.

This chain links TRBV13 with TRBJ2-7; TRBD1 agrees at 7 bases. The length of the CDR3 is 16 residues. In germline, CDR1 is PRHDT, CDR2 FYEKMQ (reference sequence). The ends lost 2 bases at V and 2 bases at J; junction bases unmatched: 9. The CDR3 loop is CASSLKTGTETYEQYF. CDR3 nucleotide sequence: TGTGCCAGCAGCTTAAAAACCGGGACAGAAACCTACGAGCAGTACTTC.

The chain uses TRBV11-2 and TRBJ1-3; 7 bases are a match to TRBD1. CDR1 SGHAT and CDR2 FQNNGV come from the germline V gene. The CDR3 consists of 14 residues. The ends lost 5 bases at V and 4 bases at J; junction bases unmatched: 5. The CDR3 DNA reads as TGTGCCAGCAGCGAAATACAGGGGGGAAACACCATATATTTT. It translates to CASSEIQGGNTIYF.

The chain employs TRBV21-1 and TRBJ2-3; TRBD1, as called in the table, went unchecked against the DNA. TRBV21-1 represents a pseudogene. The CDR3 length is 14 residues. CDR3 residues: CASSGTGCTDTQYF. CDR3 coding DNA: TGTGCCAGCAGTGGGACAGGGTGCACAGATACGCAGTATTTT.

The CDR3 region has the DNA TGTGCCAGCAGTGAAGCGTTCGACAGGTGGGATTCACCCCTCCACTTT. This codes for CASSEAFDRWDSPLHF. J is TRBJ1-6 and V is TRBV2; weak D call: TRBD1 (6 bases). The CDR3 sequence is 16 residues long. Per germline, CDR1 SNHLY and CDR2 FYNNEI. Trimming removed 0 bases at V and 8 bases at J, with 14 bases between.

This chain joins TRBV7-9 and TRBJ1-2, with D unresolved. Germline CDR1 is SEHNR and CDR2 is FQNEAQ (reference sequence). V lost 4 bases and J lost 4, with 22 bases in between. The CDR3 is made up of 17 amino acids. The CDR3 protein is CASSSAIAIPLGYGYTF. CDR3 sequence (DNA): TGTGCCAGCAGCTCAGCGATCGCTATCCCACTTGGCTATGGCTACACCTTC.

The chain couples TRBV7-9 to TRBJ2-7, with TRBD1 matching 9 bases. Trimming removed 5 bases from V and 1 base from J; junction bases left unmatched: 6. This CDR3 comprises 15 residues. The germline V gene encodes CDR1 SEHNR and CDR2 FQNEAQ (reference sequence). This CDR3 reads CASSGADRGSYEQYF. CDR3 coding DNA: TGTGCCAGCAGCGGGGCGGACAGGGGATCCTACGAGCAGTACTTC.

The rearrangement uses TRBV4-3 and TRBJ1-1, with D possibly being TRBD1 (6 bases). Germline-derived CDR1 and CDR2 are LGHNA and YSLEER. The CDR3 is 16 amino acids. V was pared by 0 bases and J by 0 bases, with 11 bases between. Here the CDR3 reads CASSQDIGQLNTEAFF. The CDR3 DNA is TGCGCCAGCAGCCAAGACATTGGACAGTTGAACACTGAAGCTTTCTTT.

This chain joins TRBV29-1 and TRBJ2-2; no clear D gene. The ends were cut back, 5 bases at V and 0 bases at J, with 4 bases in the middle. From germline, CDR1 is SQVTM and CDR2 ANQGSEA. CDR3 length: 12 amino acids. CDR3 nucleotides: TGCAGCGTTTCAGCGAACACCGGGGAGCTGTTTTTT. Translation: CSVSANTGELFF.

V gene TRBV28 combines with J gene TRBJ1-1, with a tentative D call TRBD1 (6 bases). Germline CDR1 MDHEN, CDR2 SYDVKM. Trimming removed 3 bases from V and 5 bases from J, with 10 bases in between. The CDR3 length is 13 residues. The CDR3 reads CASSLGRGTEAFF. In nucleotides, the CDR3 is TGTGCCAGCAGTTTGGGAAGGGGGACTGAAGCTTTCTTT.

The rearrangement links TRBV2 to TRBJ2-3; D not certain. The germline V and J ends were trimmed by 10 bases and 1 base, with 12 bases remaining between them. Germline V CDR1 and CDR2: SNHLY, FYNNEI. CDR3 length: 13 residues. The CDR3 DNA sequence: TGTGCCACCTCTCAGTACGGCACAGATACGCAGTATTTT. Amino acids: CATSQYGTDTQYF.

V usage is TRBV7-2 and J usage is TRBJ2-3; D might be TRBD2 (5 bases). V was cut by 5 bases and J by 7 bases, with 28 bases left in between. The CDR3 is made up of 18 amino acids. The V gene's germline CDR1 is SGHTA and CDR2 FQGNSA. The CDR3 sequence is CASSPRLLMKRAEYTQYF. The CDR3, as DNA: TGTGCCAGCAGCCCTAGGCTACTTATGAAAAGAGCGGAATATACGCAGTATTTT. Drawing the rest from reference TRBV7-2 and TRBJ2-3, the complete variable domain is GAGVSQSPSNKVTEKGKDVELRCDPISGHTALYWYRQSLGQGLEFLIYFQGNSAPDKSGLPSDRFSAERTGGSVSTLTIQRTQQEDSAVYLCASSPRLLMKRAEYTQYFGPGTRLTVL.

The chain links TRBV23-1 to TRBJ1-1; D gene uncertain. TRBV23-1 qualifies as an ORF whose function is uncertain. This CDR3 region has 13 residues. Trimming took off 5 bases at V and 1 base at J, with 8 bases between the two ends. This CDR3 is CASSSRENTEAFF. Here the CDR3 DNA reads TGCGCCAGCAGTTCGCGGGAGAACACTGAAGCTTTCTTT.